One sample yielded the 27 T cell receptor beta chains listed below, sequenced in a study of T cell changes during pregnancy in multiple sclerosis. Assay: immunoSEQ multiplex PCR; the TCRdb copy retains only in-frame clones and omits some. The sample lists 45,000 to 55,000 clones, about 90% occurring once. The source was CD4+ T cells from peripheral blood mononuclear cells, collected after pregnancy. The source is a female donor with multiple sclerosis, enrolled in a pregnancy study.

This CDR3 reads CASSTNLRGLKRNTEAFF. CDR3 bases: TGTGCCAGCAGCACGAATCTCAGGGGCCTTAAACGGAACACTGAAGCTTTCTTT. V is TRBV7-9 and J is TRBJ1-1; a weak D match, TRBD1 (6 bases). Germline V gene lookup returns CDR1 SEHNR and CDR2 FQNEAQ (reference sequence). The CDR3 is made up of 18 amino acids. The ends were cut back, 5 bases at V and 1 base at J, with 23 bases in the middle. The full variable domain, in which reference TRBV7-9 and TRBJ1-1 provide the parts outside the CDR3, is DTGVSQNPRHKITKRGQNVTFRCDPISEHNRLYWYRQTLGQGPEFLTYFQNEAQLEKSRLLSDRFSAERPKGSFSTLEIQRTEQGDSAMYLCASSTNLRGLKRNTEAFFGQGTRLTVV.

The V call is TRBV11-2, the J call TRBJ2-7, with 9 bases identical to TRBD1. Germline-derived CDR1 and CDR2 are SGHAT and FQNNGV. V trimming: 1 base; J trimming: 2 bases; junction bases outside the gene matches: 3. This CDR3 has 15 residues. This chain's CDR3 is CASSLGDRVPYEQYF. Here the CDR3 DNA reads TGTGCCAGCAGCTTAGGGGACAGGGTCCCCTACGAGCAGTACTTC.

This clone was detected only a few times. The chain joins TRBV30 to TRBJ1-5; no firm D call. The CDR3 is made up of 13 amino acids. Germline V gene data show CDR1 as GTSNPN and CDR2 as SVGIG (reference sequence). Trimming shortened V by 1 base and J by 5 bases, and 9 bases separated the two germline ends. The CDR3 nucleotides are TGTGCCTGGAGTGCCGGGTCCGATCAGCCCCAGCATTTT. This codes for CAWSAGSDQPQHF.

For this clone: The junction and the germline gene differ at one end; a read error may be behind it. The chain is built from TRBV29-1 and TRBJ2-2; D is uncertain. Germline loops: CDR1 SQVTM, CDR2 ANQGSEA. The CDR3 length is 14 residues. This CDR3 reads CSVRGRLNTEELFF. CDR3 bases: TGCAGCGTCCGCGGTCGGTTGAACACCGAGGAGCTGTTTTTT.

The V gene is TRBV11-2, the J gene TRBJ2-7; tentative D call: TRBD1 (7 bases). Germline lookup yields CDR1 SGHAT and CDR2 FQNNGV. V was pared by 3 bases and J by 2 bases, with 20 bases between. The CDR3 sequence is 17 residues long. CDR3 residues: CASSLAGQFPGTYEQYF. CDR3 DNA sequence: TGTGCCAGCAGCTTGGCGGGACAGTTCCCAGGAACCTACGAGCAGTACTTC.

V and J are TRBV4-1 and TRBJ1-4; tentative D call: TRBD1 (6 bases). V was clipped by 2 bases and J by 7 bases, with 17 bases between them. This CDR3 spans 16 amino acids. Germline assignment: CDR1 MGHRA and CDR2 YSYEKL. The CDR3 loop reads CASSQFAGGPGEKLFF. The CDR3 bases are TGCGCCAGCAGCCAATTCGCGGGGGGGCCAGGTGAAAAACTGTTTTTT.

The gene calls are TRBV7-9 and TRBJ1-2; 10 bases align to TRBD1. Germline CDR1 is SEHNR and CDR2 is FQNEAQ (reference sequence). V lost 4 bases to trimming and J lost 7 bases; unmatched junction nucleotides: 0. The CDR3 sequence is 12 residues long. The CDR3 here is CASSWDRGGYTF. The CDR3 region has the DNA TGTGCCAGCAGCTGGGACAGGGGTGGCTACACCTTC.

This chain links TRBV28 with TRBJ2-4, with TRBD1 matching over 11 bases. The germline gives CDR1 MDHEN, CDR2 SYDVKM. The junction had 10 bases not matched to a gene; V was cut back by 6 bases and J by 9 bases. The CDR3 sequence is 15 residues long. CDR3 sequence (DNA): TGTGCCAGCAGGAGGGACAGGGGGGCGCTAACCATTCAGTACTTC. Amino acids: CASRRDRGALTIQYF.

This chain uses TRBV5-1 with TRBJ2-3; D gene ambiguous. This CDR3 has 15 residues. V was cut by 2 bases and J by 4 bases, with 14 bases left in between. Germline CDR1 and CDR2: SGHRS and YFSETQ. The chain's CDR3 is CASSFPTGSADTQYF. The DNA for the CDR3 is TGCGCCAGCAGCTTCCCGACTGGATCGGCAGATACGCAGTATTTT.

The chain recombines TRBV19 with TRBJ1-2; maybe TRBD1 (6 bases). Germline V gene data show CDR1 as LNHDA and CDR2 as SQIVND (reference sequence). V dropped 5 bases and J dropped 0 bases, with 22 bases sitting between them. The CDR3 consists of 18 residues. The CDR3 nucleotides are TGTGCCAGTAGTCCCTGGGGGCCAGGTCGGGTGGCTAACTATGGCTACACCTTC. Residues: CASSPWGPGRVANYGYTF.

J is TRBJ2-3 and V is TRBV7-9; D call uncertain. The CDR3 sequence is 16 residues long. Between the trimmed V and J ends, which lost 0 bases and 5 bases, there was a span of 15 bases. Germline CDR1 SEHNR, CDR2 FQNEAQ (reference sequence). CDR3 amino acids: CASSLALSFGEDTQYF. The CDR3 DNA sequence: TGTGCCAGCAGCTTAGCGCTTAGCTTTGGAGAAGATACGCAGTATTTT.

This chain connects TRBV21-1 to TRBJ1-1; TRBD1 reflects the table's D call only, with no check against the DNA. TRBV21-1 is a pseudogene locus. This CDR3 region has 14 residues. The DNA of the CDR3 is TGTGCCAGCAGCATAAAACAGGGTAACACTGAAGCTTTCTTT. Encoded protein: CASSIKQGNTEAFF.

The chain couples TRBV6-1 to TRBJ2-2; D possibly corresponds to TRBD2 (6 bases). V was pared by 4 bases and J by 7 bases, with 13 bases between. The CDR3 extends over 14 amino acids. CDR1 and CDR2 (germline): MNHNS, SASEGT. CDR3 loop: CASSVETRGGELFF. The CDR3 coding sequence is TGTGCCAGCAGTGTCGAGACTAGGGGCGGGGAGCTGTTTTTT.

The rearrangement links TRBV14 to TRBJ2-7, with 7 nucleotides matching TRBD1. Germline trimming cut 8 bases from V and 2 bases from J; bases unmatched to any gene: 3. Per the germline V gene, CDR1 is SGHDN and CDR2 is FVKESK. The CDR3 is made up of 12 amino acids. The chain's CDR3 is CASGQAPYEQYF. The CDR3 DNA sequence: TGTGCCAGCGGACAGGCACCCTACGAGCAGTACTTC.

The rearrangement links TRBV28 to TRBJ2-7; TRBD2 is a possible D gene (6 bases). The CDR3 has 11 residues. The V gene's germline CDR1 is MDHEN and CDR2 SYDVKM. Trimming removed 8 bases at V and 4 bases at J, with 9 bases between. CDR3 in amino acids: CASSGSYEQYF. The DNA of the CDR3 is TGTGCCAGCTCCGGGAGTTACGAGCAGTACTTC.

The table lists this clone with a few counts. The J gene is TRBJ1-5, the V gene TRBV6-1, with TRBD1 as a possible D gene (6 bases). This CDR3 is built from 18 residues. V dropped 2 bases and J dropped 4 bases, with 21 bases sitting between them. Per the germline V gene, CDR1 is MNHNS and CDR2 is SASEGT. This chain's CDR3 is CASSERGWGGAENQPQHF. CDR3 in DNA: TGTGCCAGCAGTGAACGTGGGTGGGGGGGGGCGGAAAATCAGCCCCAGCATTTT.

CDR3 protein: CSAKKSGLATQETQYF. Written as DNA, the CDR3 is TGCAGCGCAAAAAAAAGCGGGCTAGCGACGCAAGAGACCCAGTACTTC. V usage is TRBV29-1 and J usage is TRBJ2-5; a weak D match, TRBD2 (6 bases). V was trimmed by 7 bases and J by 2 bases, leaving 23 bases between them. The germline V gene has CDR1 SQVTM and CDR2 ANQGSEA. The CDR3 totals 16 residues.

In nucleotides, the CDR3 is TGTGCCAGCAGCTCAGCGAGTCAGAACACCGGGGAGCTGTTTTTT. It codes for CASSSASQNTGELFF. The rearrangement links TRBV7-8 to TRBJ2-2; the D is unclear. Trimming stripped 4 bases from V and 1 base from J, with 10 bases between. The CDR3 totals 15 residues. In germline, CDR1 is SGHVS, CDR2 FQNEAQ.

The chain carries TRBV2 and TRBJ2-1; weak D call: TRBD1 (6 bases). Germline values: CDR1 SNHLY, CDR2 FYNNEI. V lost 7 bases and J lost 1, with 11 bases in between. The CDR3 contains 14 residues. This CDR3 is CASIYRVSYNEQFF. In DNA form, the CDR3 reads TGTGCCAGCATCTACAGGGTTTCCTACAATGAGCAGTTCTTC.

The rearrangement links TRBV5-1 to TRBJ2-1, with D unresolved. Germline CDR1 SGHRS, CDR2 YFSETQ. The V end lost 0 bases, the J end lost 5 bases, and 9 bases lay between the germline ends. The CDR3 loop spans 14 amino acids. CDR3 protein: CASSLGLNDNEQFF. The DNA for the CDR3 is TGCGCCAGCAGCTTGGGACTGAACGACAATGAGCAGTTCTTC.

V gene TRBV19 combines with J gene TRBJ2-1; no clear D gene. There are 12 residues in the CDR3. In germline, CDR1 is LNHDA, CDR2 SQIVND (reference sequence). V lost 4 bases, J lost 10 bases, and 11 bases lay in between. The CDR3 DNA reads TGTGCCAGTAGTACCCTCGCGGAGGAGCAGTTCTTC. It is translated as CASSTLAEEQFF.

The chain couples TRBV29-1 to TRBJ2-5; 7 positions agree with TRBD1. The CDR3 length is 14 residues. Germline CDR1 reads SQVTM; CDR2 reads ANQGSEA. The V and J ends lost 5 bases and 4 bases, in that order; junction bases with no gene match: 10. The CDR3 region is CSVYRQGKPETQYF. The CDR3 region has the DNA TGCAGCGTTTATCGACAGGGTAAACCAGAGACCCAGTACTTC.

The rearrangement uses TRBV19 and TRBJ2-1, with TRBD1 matching over 8 bases. The CDR3 has 14 residues. Germline V gives CDR1 LNHDA, CDR2 SQIVND (reference sequence). V was clipped by 7 bases and J by 3 bases; unmatched bases: 5. The CDR3 sequence: CASTNGQGYNEQFF. The CDR3 DNA reads as TGTGCCAGTACAAACGGACAGGGCTACAATGAGCAGTTCTTC. Full variable domain (remainder filled in from reference TRBV19 and TRBJ2-1): DGGITQSPKYLFRKEGQNVTLSCEQNLNHDAMYWYRQDPGQGLRLIYYSQIVNDFQKGDIAEGYSVSREKKESFPLTVTSAQKNPTAFYLCASTNGQGYNEQFFGPGTRLTVL.

In its sample, this clone was seen once. V usage is TRBV7-8 and J usage is TRBJ1-4, with D maybe TRBD1 (5 bases). Between the trimmed V and J ends, which lost 5 bases and 4 bases, there was a span of 17 bases. CDR3 length: 16 residues. Germline V CDR1 and CDR2: SGHVS, FQNEAQ. CDR3 region: CASSPRQGRGNEKLFF. CDR3 nucleotide sequence: TGTGCCAGCAGCCCACGGCAGGGAAGGGGTAATGAAAAACTGTTTTTT. Combining the CDR3 with reference TRBV7-8 and TRBJ1-4 gives the whole variable domain GAGVSQSPRYKVAKRGQDVALRCDPISGHVSLFWYQQALGQGPEFLTYFQNEAQLDKSGLPSDRFFAERPEGSVSTLKIQRTQQEDSAVYLCASSPRQGRGNEKLFFGSGTQLSVL.

On this clone: The junction does not match germline at one end; this may be a read error. This sample includes further DNA sequences coding for the same CDR3. The chain combines TRBV5-1 with TRBJ1-1, with 8 bases lining up with TRBD1. Germline values: CDR1 SGHRS, CDR2 YFSETQ. The CDR3 is 17 residues long. The CDR3 loop reads CASSLAKRQGLNTEAFF. Written as DNA, the CDR3 is TGCGCCAGCAGCTTGGCCAAAAGACAGGGGCTGAACACTGAAGCCTTCTTT.

The V call is TRBV7-6, the J call TRBJ2-6; a possible D gene is TRBD2 (6 bases). The CDR3 spans 16 residues. V was shortened by 5 bases and J by 0 bases, with 11 bases between the two germline ends. Germline assignment: CDR1 SGHVS and CDR2 FNYEAQ. The CDR3 DNA is TGTGCCAGCAGCCTCCTGGGGGGCTCTGGGGCCAACGTCCTGACTTTC. Translating gives CASSLLGGSGANVLTF.

The rearrangement uses TRBV7-2 and TRBJ2-1; TRBD2 agrees at 9 bases. Trimming at V came to 5 bases and at J to 7 bases, leaving 6 bases not matched to a gene. The CDR3 length is 14 residues. CDR1 and CDR2 (germline): SGHTA, FQGNSA. CDR3 protein: CASSPPGLANEQFF. As DNA, the CDR3 is TGTGCCAGCAGCCCGCCGGGACTAGCAAATGAGCAGTTCTTC.